The present entry profiles one T cell receptor beta chain with its context. The assay was immunoSEQ multiplex PCR, and TCRdb's table has in-frame clones only and misses some. The sample carries about 63,000 clones, roughly 79% recorded once. This entry is derived from a study of PD-L1 blockade in urothelial cancer. The ends lost 4 bases at V and 2 bases at J; junction bases unmatched: 6. The germline V gene encodes CDR1 SGHAT and CDR2 FQNNGV. CDR3 length: 15 amino acids. The time point was: pretreatment peripheral blood. This clonotype originated in a man aged 65-85 years with urothelial cancer. Sequenced material: PBMCs, taken around atezolizumab (anti-PD-L1) treatment. The genes are TRBV11-2 and TRBJ2-7, with 9 bases identical to TRBD1. This CDR3 reads CASSSATGGTYEQYF. DNA of the CDR3: TGTGCCAGCAGCTCCGCGACAGGGGGGACCTACGAGCAGTACTTC.